A single sample gave rise to the 29 T cell receptor beta chains below, sequenced in a study of cytomegalovirus exposure and HLA in healthy donors. The PCR made use of 60 Vbeta and 13 Jbeta primers. Measured with immunoSEQ multiplex PCR; TCRdb has only the in-frame clones, and not every one. This sample yields some 150,000 clones, of which around 80% are seen a single time; approximately 1.8% belongs to the top ten. The source material was PBMCs. Receptors were obtained from a female donor in good health and CMV-seropositive.

V is TRBV7-2 and J is TRBJ2-5, with 10 bases identical to TRBD1. CDR3 length: 18 residues. Trimming at V came to 0 bases and at J to 5 bases, leaving 12 bases not matched to a gene. Per the germline V gene, CDR1 is SGHTA and CDR2 is FQGNSA. The CDR3 DNA reads as TGTGCCAGCAGCTTAGCCGGACAGGGGGGGTTCAAGGGGGAGACCCAGTACTTC. This encodes CASSLAGQGGFKGETQYF.

This CDR3 reads CASSTVRDQPQHF. The DNA of the CDR3 is TGTGCCAGTAGTACTGTCAGGGATCAGCCCCAGCATTTT. This rearrangement joins TRBV19 to TRBJ1-5; D perhaps matches TRBD1 (5 bases). This CDR3 contains 13 residues. Germline-derived CDR1 and CDR2 are LNHDA and SQIVND (reference sequence). The V and J ends lost 4 bases and 5 bases respectively, with 9 bases between them.

The chain employs TRBV6-5 and TRBJ2-7; 9 nucleotides line up with TRBD2. The CDR3 covers 14 residues. Germline assignment: CDR1 MNHEY and CDR2 SVGAGI. The V and J ends lost 6 bases and 5 bases, in that order; junction bases with no gene match: 8. CDR3 loop: CASSTGTSSDEQYF. DNA for the CDR3: TGTGCCAGCAGCACCGGGACTAGCAGCGACGAGCAGTACTTC.

The chain recombines TRBV11-1 with TRBJ2-7, with a tentative D call TRBD2 (7 bases). Trimming took 0 bases from V and 5 from J, leaving 14 bases between them. The CDR3 totals 15 residues. Germline V CDR1 and CDR2: SGHAT, FQDESV (reference sequence). The CDR3 DNA follows: TGTGCCAGCAGCTTAGCGGGGGGGCCAGCGGACGAGCAGTACTTC. Encoded protein: CASSLAGGPADEQYF.

This chain joins TRBV2 and TRBJ1-1; the match to TRBD1 covers 9 bases. CDR3 length: 14 residues. Germline CDR1 is SNHLY and CDR2 is FYNNEI. The ends lost 6 bases at V and 6 bases at J; junction bases unmatched: 8. DNA for the CDR3: TGTGCCAGCAGAGATACAGGGGGCCACGCTGAAGCTTTCTTT. Its translation is CASRDTGGHAEAFF.

The rearrangement joins TRBV21-1 to TRBJ1-1. TRBV21-1 is marked as a pseudogene. The CDR3 is made up of 13 amino acids. For the CDR3, the DNA is TGTGCCAGCAATCGCGTTATGGACACTGAAGCTTTCTTT. This codes for CASNRVMDTEAFF.

The gene calls are TRBV30 and TRBJ1-1, with D unresolved. V lost 2 bases to trimming and J lost 5 bases, with 12 bases between them. The CDR3 has 13 amino acids. Germline V gives CDR1 GTSNPN, CDR2 SVGIG (reference sequence). Here the CDR3 reads CAWSKGWRTEAFF. The CDR3 DNA sequence: TGTGCCTGGAGTAAGGGATGGAGGACTGAAGCTTTCTTT.

The chain is built from TRBV11-2 and TRBJ2-6; D ambiguous. This CDR3 region has 17 residues. Trimming pared 6 bases from V and 2 bases from J, leaving 17 bases between. Germline assignment: CDR1 SGHAT and CDR2 FQNNGV. The CDR3 loop reads CASRTTVPEAGANVLTF. As DNA, the CDR3 is TGTGCCAGCAGGACGACGGTGCCTGAGGCTGGGGCCAACGTCCTGACTTTC.

The chain is built from TRBV4-2 and TRBJ1-6, with a possible D match to TRBD1 (5 bases). This CDR3 region has 13 residues. Deletions cut 1 base from V and 8 bases from J, with 6 bases between. The germline V gene has CDR1 LGHNA and CDR2 YNFKEQ. CDR3: CASSQGRDSPLHF. In nucleotides, the CDR3 is TGTGCCAGCAGCCAAGGCAGGGATTCACCCCTCCACTTT.

V is TRBV2 and J is TRBJ2-3, with D possibly being TRBD2 (6 bases). The V end was cut by 4 bases, the J end by 13 bases, with 12 bases between. The CDR3 spans 11 residues. The germline CDR1 and CDR2 sequences are SNHLY and FYNNEI. The CDR3 nucleotides read TGTGCCAGCAGTGTTTTGCAGCGGGAGTATTTT. Protein product: CASSVLQREYF.

The chain links TRBV12-5 to TRBJ1-6; D might be TRBD1 (6 bases). Trimming stripped 0 bases from V and 10 bases from J, with 19 bases between. The CDR3 contains 17 residues. Germline assignment: CDR1 LGHNT and CDR2 FRNRAP. As DNA, the CDR3 is TGTGCTAGTGGTTTGGTAGACGACAGGTCCATTGGGTCACCCCTCCACTTT. Protein sequence: CASGLVDDRSIGSPLHF. The variable domain in full, with the rest retrieved from reference TRBV12-5 and TRBJ1-6, is DARVTQTPRHKVTEMGQEVTMRCQPILGHNTVFWYRQTMMQGLELLAYFRNRAPLDDSGMPKDRFSAEMPDATLATLKIQPSEPRDSAVYFCASGLVDDRSIGSPLHFGNGTRLTVT.

The V and J genes are TRBV4-1 and TRBJ2-6; D call uncertain. Per the germline V gene, CDR1 is MGHRA and CDR2 is YSYEKL. Between the trimmed V and J ends, which lost 7 bases and 3 bases, there was a span of 10 bases. The CDR3 runs to 14 residues. For the CDR3, the DNA is TGCGCCAGCAAGAGAACGCTTGGGGCCAACGTCCTGACTTTC. Protein product: CASKRTLGANVLTF.

The chain combines TRBV7-6 with TRBJ2-1, with 11 positions matching TRBD2. Germline V gene sequence: CDR1 SGHVS, CDR2 FNYEAQ. The CDR3 has 18 residues. Trimming removed 1 base from V and 1 base from J; junction bases left unmatched: 6. The CDR3 DNA is TGTGCCAGCAGCTTAGTGGGACTAGCGGCTTTATCCTACAATGAGCAGTTCTTC. Its translation: CASSLVGLAALSYNEQFF.

The rearrangement links TRBV10-3 to TRBJ2-3; 7 bases fit TRBD2. After removal of 6 bases from V and 2 bases from J, the junction contained 8 bases not matched to a gene. The V gene's germline CDR1 is ENHRY and CDR2 SYGVKD. This CDR3 has 15 residues. The DNA of the CDR3 is TGTGCCATCAGGGGGCGAGCGGGATACACAGATACGCAGTATTTT. It yields the protein CAIRGRAGYTDTQYF.

The chain links TRBV7-9 to TRBJ2-3, with 8 bases lining up with TRBD2. CDR1 and CDR2 from the germline V gene are SEHNR and FQNEAQ (reference sequence). This CDR3 contains 16 residues. Trimming removed 2 bases from V and 1 base from J; junction bases left unmatched: 5. The DNA of the CDR3 is TGTGCCAGCAGCTTAATAGTGGGACTAGGCACAGATACGCAGTATTTT. Protein product: CASSLIVGLGTDTQYF. Complete variable domain (other parts from reference TRBV7-9 and TRBJ2-3): DTGVSQNPRHKITKRGQNVTFRCDPISEHNRLYWYRQTLGQGPEFLTYFQNEAQLEKSRLLSDRFSAERPKGSFSTLEIQRTEQGDSAMYLCASSLIVGLGTDTQYFGPGTRLTVL.

The chain joins TRBV5-6 to TRBJ2-5; D may be TRBD1 (5 bases). Trimming stripped 1 base from V and 3 bases from J, with 10 bases between. Germline V gene lookup returns CDR1 SGHDT and CDR2 YYEEEE. This CDR3 spans 14 amino acids. Here the CDR3 DNA reads TGTGCCAGCAGCTTGTTCGGACAAGAAGAGACCCAGTACTTC. Translating it yields CASSLFGQEETQYF.

This clone was found a few times. This chain links TRBV4-1 with TRBJ1-5, with D possibly TRBD1 on 6 matching bases. This CDR3 is built from 16 residues. CDR1 is MGHRA and CDR2 is YSYEKL in the germline V gene. The V end lost 0 bases, the J end lost 6 bases, and 15 bases lay between the germline ends. This CDR3 is CASSQDSRGSSQPQHF. CDR3 bases: TGCGCCAGCAGCCAAGATAGCAGGGGTAGTAGTCAGCCCCAGCATTTT.

The V gene is TRBV5-8, the J gene TRBJ2-6; no reliable D call. Trimming left V 7 bases short and J 0 bases short, with 5 bases between. This CDR3 is built from 13 residues. CDR1 is SGHTS, CDR2 YDEGEE, per germline. CDR3 DNA: TGTGCCAGCTGTATCTCTGGGGCCAACGTCCTGACTTTC. Protein product: CASCISGANVLTF.

V is TRBV2 and J is TRBJ1-5, with D hard to call. With 7 bases removed from V and 3 bases from J, the gap between germline ends came to 13 bases. The CDR3 totals 14 residues. In germline, CDR1 is SNHLY, CDR2 FYNNEI. CDR3 region: CASTIDPVNQPQHF. CDR3 in DNA: TGTGCCAGCACCATAGATCCCGTCAATCAGCCCCAGCATTTT.

This clone was recorded a few times. V and J are TRBV5-1 and TRBJ2-6; TRBD1 might be the D (5 bases). V was shortened by 7 bases and J by 1 base, with 12 bases between the two germline ends. Germline CDR1 SGHRS, CDR2 YFSETQ. The CDR3 extends over 15 amino acids. CDR3 DNA: TGCGCCAGCTCCTACTCAGGGTCTGGGGCCAACGTCCTGACTTTC. Its protein is CASSYSGSGANVLTF. The full variable domain, rest sourced from reference TRBV5-1 and TRBJ2-6, is KAGVTQTPRYLIKTRGQQVTLSCSPISGHRSVSWYQQTPGQGLQFLFEYFSETQRNKGNFPGRFSGRQFSNSRSEMNVSTLELGDSALYLCASSYSGSGANVLTFGAGSRLTVL.

The chain links TRBV18 to TRBJ2-7; D is possibly TRBD1 (5 bases). V was shortened by 3 bases and J by 5 bases, with 8 bases between the two germline ends. Germline CDR1 reads KGHSH; CDR2 reads LQKENI. CDR3 length equals 12 residues. This chain's CDR3 is CASSPTADEQYF. The CDR3 bases are TGTGCCAGCTCACCGACAGCAGACGAGCAGTACTTC.

CDR3 sequence: CASSLLAGADGYTF. DNA of the CDR3: TGCGCCAGCAGCTTGTTGGCAGGGGCAGATGGCTACACCTTC. V is TRBV5-1 and J is TRBJ1-2, with D maybe TRBD1 (6 bases). Trimming removed 1 base from V and 6 bases from J, with 13 bases in between. Per the germline V gene, CDR1 is SGHRS and CDR2 is YFSETQ. This CDR3 spans 14 amino acids.

This sequence joins TRBV6-1 and TRBJ1-3; TRBD1 might be the D (6 bases). V dropped 6 bases and J dropped 4 bases, with 13 bases sitting between them. The CDR3 runs to 14 residues. Germline V CDR1 and CDR2: MNHNS, SASEGT. In nucleotides, the CDR3 is TGTGCCAGCAGGATACAGGGTACAGGAAACACCATATATTTT. Residues: CASRIQGTGNTIYF.

The chain uses TRBV30 and TRBJ1-2, with unresolved D. This CDR3 region has 14 residues. The germline gives CDR1 GTSNPN, CDR2 SVGIG (reference sequence). Trimming removed 0 bases from V and 1 base from J, with 9 bases in between. CDR3 sequence: CAWSVGLINYGYTF. As DNA, the CDR3 is TGTGCCTGGAGTGTGGGCCTGATTAACTATGGCTACACCTTC. The full variable domain, its missing parts supplied by reference TRBV30 and TRBJ1-2, is SQTIHQWPATLVQPVGSPLSLECTVEGTSNPNLYWYRQAAGRGLQLLFYSVGIGQISSEVPQNLSASRPQDRQFILSSKKLLLSDSGFYLCAWSVGLINYGYTFGSGTRLTVV.

The chain has TRBV4-1 and TRBJ2-7; TRBD2 matches at 13 bases. Germline-derived CDR1 and CDR2 are MGHRA and YSYEKL. This CDR3 is built from 15 residues. V dropped 2 bases and J dropped 6; count of bases not matched to a gene: 4. CDR3 in DNA: TGCGCCAGCAGCCAACCGGGACTAGCGGGAACCGAGCAGTACTTC. Protein sequence: CASSQPGLAGTEQYF.

Concerning this clone itself: At one of its ends the junction is not consistent with the germline gene, which may arise from a read error. The sample carries other DNA sequences with the same CDR3. The CDR3 region is CASSFWAGIQYF. The CDR3 DNA reads as TGCGCCAGTAGCTTCTGGGCGGGCATTCAGTACTTC. The chain employs TRBV5-1 and TRBJ2-4, with a weak D call TRBD2 (5 bases). Germline CDR1 and CDR2: SGHRS and YFSETQ. This CDR3 region has 12 residues.

The chain combines TRBV10-1 with TRBJ2-1; D perhaps matches TRBD1 (5 bases). The V end lost 4 bases, the J end lost 6 bases, and 10 bases lay between the germline ends. The CDR3 covers 13 residues. The germline V gene has CDR1 WNHNN and CDR2 SYGVQD (reference sequence). CDR3 nucleotide sequence: TGCGCCAGCAGTGGACAGCGAGCCAATGAGCAGTTCTTC. Translation: CASSGQRANEQFF.

The V and J genes are TRBV11-2 and TRBJ2-7, with TRBD1 matching over 11 bases. Germline V lookup: CDR1 SGHAT, CDR2 FQNNGV. V shed 0 bases, J shed 3 bases, and the junction held 4 bases outside the gene matches. The CDR3 is 16 amino acids. The CDR3 DNA sequence: TGTGCCAGCAGCTTAGAGGACAGGGGGCCCCACTACGAGCAGTACTTC. The encoded protein is CASSLEDRGPHYEQYF.

The V and J genes are TRBV6-6 and TRBJ1-4, with D perhaps matching TRBD1 (5 bases). The germline V gene has CDR1 MNHNY and CDR2 SVGAGI (reference sequence). V was clipped by 2 bases and J by 4 bases, with 14 bases between them. The CDR3 has 16 amino acids. The CDR3 region has the DNA TGTGCCAGCAGTTACCCCGATCCAGGGAATAATGAAAAACTGTTTTTT. This translates into CASSYPDPGNNEKLFF.